This T cell receptor (beta chain) comes out of a study of PD-1 blockade in classical Hodgkin lymphoma. Comment on this clone: Its cognate antigen is unknown.

V trimming: 6 bases; J trimming: 5 bases; junction bases outside the gene matches: 8. CDR1 and CDR2 from the germline V gene are MGHRA and YSYEKL. This CDR3 spans 15 amino acids. Each patient's relapse followed autologous stem cell transplantation, and brentuximab vedotin exposure varied. Magnetic depletion of unwanted cells isolated CD4+ T cells from thawed PBMCs. Sequencing was performed with immunoSEQ multiplex PCR; in TCRdb, only in-frame clones are kept and a portion is missing. The sample carries around 36,000 clones, about 93% recorded once. Regarding the study as a whole: Patients starting nivolumab under 1 year after ASCT were excluded.

V is TRBV4-1 and J is TRBJ2-1, with TRBD2 matching 9 bases. This receptor was identified in a human donor with classical Hodgkin lymphoma. The sample in question was CD4+ T cells from blood, obtained at baseline. CDR3 protein: CASRRLRGRDNEQFF. CDR3 nucleotide sequence: TGCGCCAGCAGACGACTGCGCGGGAGGGACAATGAGCAGTTCTTC.